These 22 T cell receptor beta chains share one sample of origin, sequenced in a study of T cells after yellow fever vaccination. TCRdb reanalysed the 5' RACE reads using MiXCR and keeps one entry per CDR3 protein. Altogether over 200,000 distinct CDR3 sequences are present, about 7% being singletons, with the ten largest covering 1% to 1.2%. This specimen consisted of CD4+ T cells sorted from PBMCs, obtained on the day of the yellow fever booster vaccination. Receptor source: a man aged 30 to 39 who received the YFV17D yellow fever vaccine.

This clonotype was seen repeatedly, ten times or more. V is TRBV11-2 and J is TRBJ2-2, with TRBD2 matching over 12 bases. The CDR3 is made up of 21 amino acids. Germline CDR1 SGHAT, CDR2 FQNNGV. V was clipped by 5 bases and J by 3 bases; unmatched bases: 19. CDR3 DNA sequence: TGTGCCAGCAGCCTATTTACGGGAACCGGGACTAGCGGGTTTTACACCGGGGAGCTGTTTTTT. Its protein product is CASSLFTGTGTSGFYTGELFF.

This clonotype was found a few times. V gene TRBV20-1 combines with J gene TRBJ1-1; D is unclear. CDR1 and CDR2 from the germline V gene are DFQATT and SNEGSKA (reference sequence). Trimming stripped 3 bases from V and 4 bases from J, with 12 bases between. This CDR3 has 13 amino acids. Written as DNA, the CDR3 is TGCAGTGCTAGTTCCGGGCCCGGCACTGAAGCTTTCTTT. It codes for CSASSGPGTEAFF.

At least ten counts were recorded for this clonotype. This chain links TRBV29-1 with TRBJ2-3, with TRBD1 matching 7 bases. Trimming removed 3 bases from V and 1 base from J; junction bases left unmatched: 1. The CDR3 loop spans 13 amino acids. The germline V gene has CDR1 SQVTM and CDR2 ANQGSEA. This CDR3 reads CSVDQGGTDTQYF. CDR3 nucleotide sequence: TGCAGCGTTGACCAGGGGGGCACAGATACGCAGTATTTT.

The genes are TRBV12-3 or TRBV12-4 and TRBJ1-4; D remains unclear. The CDR3 is 14 amino acids. The V end lost 2 bases, the J end lost 6 bases, and 10 bases lay between the germline ends. CDR3 coding DNA: TGTGCCAGCAGTTTATGGGGTGTGGATGAAAAACTGTTTTTT. Translated, it gives CASSLWGVDEKLFF.

V usage is TRBV9 and J usage is TRBJ2-3; 7 nucleotides line up with TRBD1. This CDR3 has 18 amino acids. V lost 1 base to trimming and J lost 2 bases; unmatched junction nucleotides: 13. Per the germline V gene, CDR1 is SGDLS and CDR2 is YYNGEE. CDR3 DNA sequence: TGTGCCAGCAGCGTAACTCCGACAGGGCGTTCCCTCACAGATACGCAGTATTTT. Residues: CASSVTPTGRSLTDTQYF.

This clonotype was detected ten times or more. The chain combines TRBV20-1 with TRBJ2-1; 13 bases are shared with TRBD2. Germline V gives CDR1 DFQATT, CDR2 SNEGSKA (reference sequence). The CDR3 length is 13 residues. DNA of the CDR3: TGCAGGACTAGCGGGAGGAAGTACAATGAGCAGTTCTTC. It specifies CRTSGRKYNEQFF.

The chain uses TRBV6-1 and TRBJ1-3; no clear D. CDR1 is MNHNS, CDR2 SASEGT, per germline. This CDR3 comprises 14 residues. V was clipped by 6 bases and J by 4 bases, with 13 bases between them. CDR3 nucleotides: TGTGCCAGCAGCTCAACGTCCGTAGGAAACACCATATATTTT. Its translation is CASSSTSVGNTIYF.

This clonotype was detected a few times. The gene calls are TRBV7-9 and TRBJ2-5; the match to TRBD1 covers 11 bases. From germline, CDR1 is SEHNR and CDR2 FQNEAQ (reference sequence). With 5 bases clipped from V and 4 bases from J, the junction kept 3 bases outside the gene matches. The CDR3 is 14 residues long. The CDR3 nucleotides are TGTGCCAGCAGCGGACAGGGGGCGGGAGAGACCCAGTACTTC. Translation: CASSGQGAGETQYF.

This clonotype has ten or more counts. The chain is built from TRBV20-1 and TRBJ2-4; D perhaps matches TRBD2 (5 bases). The CDR3 spans 12 residues. The V gene lost 6 bases and the J gene lost 14 bases, with 20 bases spanning the gap. Per the germline V gene, CDR1 is DFQATT and CDR2 is SNEGSKA (reference sequence). In nucleotides, the CDR3 is TGCAGTGCCCCATTGGCTAGCCTCGGGGAGTACTTC. It yields the protein CSAPLASLGEYF.

The chain carries TRBV28 and TRBJ2-1, with 11 bases identical to TRBD1. The CDR3 covers 15 residues. Trimming at V came to 4 bases and at J to 4 bases, leaving 3 bases not matched to a gene. Germline loops: CDR1 MDHEN, CDR2 SYDVKM. This CDR3 is CASSSGQGVYNEQFF. The CDR3 bases are TGTGCCAGCAGTTCGGGACAGGGGGTATACAATGAGCAGTTCTTC.

This clonotype was found many times. The chain recombines TRBV6-6 with TRBJ1-1; possibly TRBD1 for D (6 bases). Germline-derived CDR1 and CDR2 are MNHNY and SVGAGI (reference sequence). The CDR3 runs 12 residues. V was pared by 7 bases and J by 11 bases, with 17 bases between. CDR3 in amino acids: CASTQRGVEAFF. CDR3 in DNA: TGTGCCAGCACCCAGAGGGGGGTGGAGGCTTTCTTT.

This clonotype was counted a few times. The gene calls are TRBV20-1 and TRBJ2-1; D may match TRBD1 or TRBD2 (5 bases each). V shed 4 bases and J shed 3 bases, with 16 bases lying between them. The CDR3 loop spans 15 amino acids. Looked up from germline, CDR1 is DFQATT and CDR2 is SNEGSKA (reference sequence). The chain's CDR3 is CSATREWDDYNEQFF. The CDR3 DNA follows: TGCAGTGCTACTCGAGAGTGGGACGACTACAATGAGCAGTTCTTC.

This clonotype was detected a few times. The rearrangement uses TRBV7-2 and TRBJ2-1, with TRBD2 matching over 10 bases. CDR1 is SGHTA, CDR2 FQGNSA, per germline. V trimming: 1 base; J trimming: 6 bases; junction bases outside the gene matches: 6. CDR3 size: 16 residues. DNA for the CDR3: TGTGCCAGCAGCTTAGTAGGAGCGGGAGGGTTCAATGAGCAGTTCTTC. The encoded protein is CASSLVGAGGFNEQFF.

Many counts were recorded for this clonotype. The chain recombines TRBV24-1 with TRBJ2-2; D possibly corresponds to TRBD1 (5 bases). V was cut by 7 bases and J by 1 base, with 15 bases left in between. This CDR3 has 16 amino acids. Germline lookup yields CDR1 KGHDR and CDR2 SFDVKD. The CDR3 reads CATSSKGHGNTGELFF. The CDR3 DNA reads as TGTGCCACCAGCTCGAAAGGACACGGGAACACCGGGGAGCTGTTTTTT.

The chain carries TRBV29-1 and TRBJ1-3; no clear D gene. Germline V CDR1 and CDR2: SQVTM, ANQGSEA. The V end lost 4 bases, the J end lost 0 bases, and 13 bases lay between the germline ends. The CDR3 is made up of 15 amino acids. CDR3 region: CSVGVRWGSGNTIYF. The CDR3 DNA reads as TGCAGCGTTGGGGTCAGGTGGGGCTCTGGAAACACCATATATTTT. The full variable domain, its missing parts supplied by reference TRBV29-1 and TRBJ1-3, is SAVISQKPSRDICQRGTSLTIQCQVDSQVTMMFWYRQQPGQSLTLIATANQGSEATYESGFVIDKFPISRPNLTFSTLTVSNMSPEDSSIYLCSVGVRWGSGNTIYFGEGSWLTVV.

This clonotype was picked up many times. This chain connects TRBV9 to TRBJ2-3; weak D call: TRBD1 (5 bases). With 3 bases removed from V and 1 base from J, the gap between germline ends came to 9 bases. CDR1 and CDR2 (germline): SGDLS, YYNGEE. This CDR3 is built from 14 residues. The CDR3 is CASSGQGGTDTQYF. The CDR3 nucleotides are TGTGCCAGCAGCGGGCAGGGTGGCACAGATACGCAGTATTTT.

This clonotype has at least ten counts. V and J are TRBV7-9 and TRBJ2-3; unclear D gene. Germline CDR1 is SEHNR and CDR2 is FQNEAQ (reference sequence). The CDR3 loop spans 12 amino acids. V was shortened by 3 bases and J by 4 bases, with 5 bases between the two germline ends. The CDR3 here is CASSFSPDTQYF. The CDR3 bases are TGTGCCAGCAGCTTCTCTCCAGATACGCAGTATTTT.

The chain carries TRBV5-4 and TRBJ1-2; 7 bases line up with TRBD1. The CDR3 spans 13 residues. J lost 2 bases, V lost 9 bases, and 7 bases had no gene match. Germline CDR1 reads SGHNT; CDR2 reads YYREEE (reference sequence). CDR3: CATRDSLNYGYTF. The CDR3, as DNA: TGTGCCACACGGGACAGCCTGAACTATGGCTACACCTTC.

The chain recombines TRBV27 with TRBJ1-2; D unresolved. Germline CDR1 MNHEY, CDR2 SMNVEV (reference sequence). This CDR3 has 16 amino acids. Trimming took 6 bases from V and 8 from J, leaving 25 bases between them. The CDR3 spells CASSLGSLIGSSGYTF. The DNA for the CDR3 is TGTGCCAGCAGCCTAGGGTCTTTAATTGGGAGTAGCGGCTACACCTTC.

This clonotype was detected only a few times. V gene TRBV7-9 combines with J gene TRBJ1-6; D gene ambiguous. Per germline, CDR1 SEHNR and CDR2 FQNEAQ (reference sequence). Trimming took off 4 bases at V and 11 bases at J, with 15 bases between the two ends. This CDR3 spans 14 amino acids. In DNA, the CDR3 is TGTGCCAGCAGCTCCGGGCCGGGTGATGCACCCCTCCACTTT. It encodes CASSSGPGDAPLHF.

This clonotype was recorded at least ten times. The chain employs TRBV15 and TRBJ2-3; D is uncertain. With 0 bases removed from V and 3 bases from J, the gap between germline ends came to 10 bases. The CDR3 extends over 15 amino acids. Germline V gives CDR1 LNHNV, CDR2 YYDKDF (reference sequence). The CDR3 spells CATSRERTRTDTQYF. Here the CDR3 DNA reads TGTGCCACCAGCAGAGAACGTACGCGGACAGATACGCAGTATTTT.

As to this clonotype: Likely a read error: the CDR3 ends without its conserved phenylalanine or tryptophan. The limits of the CDR3 on the DNA are not certain, so only TCRdb's listed CDR3 is given. The V and J genes are TRBV15 and TRBJ1-1; TRBD1 was called by the table and not checked on the DNA. Both ends counted, the CDR3 spans 13 residues. CDR1 is LNHNV and CDR2 is YYDKDF in the germline V gene (reference sequence). The CDR3 spells CATSRDRDRGPHI.